The 24 T cell receptor beta chains below come from one sample, sequenced in a study of human T cells and chemical hapten exposure. TCRdb reprocessed the RACE reads via MiXCR and lists one record per CDR3 protein. Of 85,000 to 100,000 distinct CDR3 sequences listed, roughly 27% are singletons. Time point described: patch test 3, about 24 weeks after DPC sensitization. Treatment in this sample: therapeutic diphenylcyclopropenone sensitization with weekly scalp DPC. Sequenced here: whole blood, sampled in connection with sensitization to the hapten diphenylcyclopropenone (DPC). The source is a man aged 40-49 years with alopecia areata. Some clones in this sample may be carry-over from other donors' samples.

The V gene is TRBV20-1, the J gene TRBJ1-2; 8 bases are shared with TRBD1. After removal of 6 bases from V and 3 bases from J, the junction contained 6 bases not matched to a gene. The V gene's germline CDR1 is DFQATT and CDR2 SNEGSKA (reference sequence). The CDR3 is made up of 13 amino acids. The CDR3 DNA reads as TGCAGTGCAAAACAGGGGGTGGACTATGGCTACACCTTC. It codes for CSAKQGVDYGYTF.

Written as DNA, the CDR3 is TGTGCCAGCAGTCCACTAGCGGGTTACGAGCAGTACTTC. It is translated as CASSPLAGYEQYF. The chain couples TRBV12-3 or TRBV12-4 to TRBJ2-7; 9 bases are shared with TRBD2. With 5 bases clipped from V and 4 bases from J, the junction kept 3 bases outside the gene matches. This CDR3 is 13 amino acids long.

This clonotype was counted ten times or more. V usage is TRBV5-1 and J usage is TRBJ1-1; possibly TRBD1 for D (5 bases). The germline gives CDR1 SGHRS, CDR2 YFSETQ. The CDR3 is made up of 13 amino acids. Deletions cut 1 base from V and 4 bases from J, with 8 bases between. For the CDR3, the DNA is TGCGCCAGCAGCTTGTTGGGGGGCACTGAAGCTTTCTTT. Translated: CASSLLGGTEAFF. The whole variable domain, remainder taken from reference TRBV5-1 and TRBJ1-1, is KAGVTQTPRYLIKTRGQQVTLSCSPISGHRSVSWYQQTPGQGLQFLFEYFSETQRNKGNFPGRFSGRQFSNSRSEMNVSTLELGDSALYLCASSLLGGTEAFFGQGTRLTVV.

The gene calls are TRBV20-1 and TRBJ2-7; D possibly corresponds to TRBD2 (5 bases). The CDR3 runs 11 residues. Germline V gene sequence: CDR1 DFQATT, CDR2 SNEGSKA (reference sequence). V was cut by 7 bases and J by 4 bases, with 11 bases left in between. The CDR3 DNA reads TGCAGTGTTGAAAGGGAGTACGAGCAGTACTTC. It specifies CSVEREYEQYF.

V and J are TRBV6-2 or TRBV6-3 and TRBJ2-7; 7 positions agree with TRBD2. Trimming took 6 bases from V and 1 from J; bases not matched to a gene: 9. Germline V lookup: CDR1 MNHEY, CDR2 SVGEGT. The CDR3 contains 15 residues. CDR3: CASRGLLAASYEQYF. The DNA for the CDR3 is TGTGCCAGCAGGGGCCTGCTAGCGGCTTCCTACGAGCAGTACTTC.

The J gene is TRBJ2-5, the V gene TRBV5-1; the D is unclear. Per germline, CDR1 SGHRS and CDR2 YFSETQ. The CDR3 sequence is 15 residues long. V was clipped by 1 base and J by 1 base, with 11 bases between them. CDR3 loop: CASSLSRLGQETQYF. As DNA, the CDR3 is TGCGCCAGCAGCTTGTCTCGATTGGGCCAAGAGACCCAGTACTTC.

This chain links TRBV20-1 with TRBJ1-2; D unresolved. Trimming removed 0 bases at V and 1 base at J, with 9 bases between. The CDR3 contains 14 residues. Germline values: CDR1 DFQATT, CDR2 SNEGSKA (reference sequence). CDR3 coding DNA: TGCAGTGCTAGAGAGTCGGGGAGTAACTATGGCTACACCTTC. As protein: CSARESGSNYGYTF.

The chain employs TRBV4-1 and TRBJ2-1; D is unclear. V lost 3 bases and J lost 0, with 6 bases in between. Germline V CDR1 and CDR2: MGHRA, YSYEKL. This CDR3 spans 14 amino acids. The CDR3 DNA follows: TGCGCCAGCAGCCAGTTAAGCTCCTACAATGAGCAGTTCTTC. Translating gives CASSQLSSYNEQFF.

This clonotype came up a few times. V gene TRBV28 combines with J gene TRBJ2-7; TRBD2 matches 7 bases. Losses at the gene ends were 4 bases for V and 7 bases for J; bases not matched to a gene: 13. The germline V gene has CDR1 MDHEN and CDR2 SYDVKM. The CDR3 consists of 15 residues. CDR3 DNA sequence: TGTGCCAGCAGTTACAGACTAGCACCCGAGAGGGAGCAGTACTTC. It encodes CASSYRLAPEREQYF.

This chain uses TRBV6-2 or TRBV6-3 with TRBJ2-5, with 11 bases identical to TRBD2. The CDR3 contains 18 residues. V dropped 6 bases and J dropped 4; count of bases not matched to a gene: 16. CDR1 is MNHEY and CDR2 is SVGEGT in the germline V gene. CDR3 in amino acids: CASSRTGTSGSRLETQYF. The DNA for the CDR3 is TGTGCCAGCAGCCGTACCGGGACTAGCGGTTCTAGATTAGAGACCCAGTACTTC.

This clonotype was picked up a small number of times. This chain connects TRBV2 to TRBJ2-7; TRBD2 matches 8 bases. Germline V gene data show CDR1 as SNHLY and CDR2 as FYNNEI. This CDR3 contains 16 residues. The V segment lost 6 bases and the J segment 0 bases; nucleotides outside the gene matches: 10. CDR3 protein: CASRRGASGFSYEQYF. In DNA, the CDR3 is TGTGCCAGCAGAAGGGGGGCTAGCGGGTTCTCCTACGAGCAGTACTTC.

The chain carries TRBV12-3 or TRBV12-4 and TRBJ2-7, with unresolved D. Trimming removed 8 bases at V and 4 bases at J, with 15 bases between. This CDR3 comprises 13 residues. The CDR3 reads CASSRGGPYEQYF. The CDR3 DNA reads as TGTGCCAGCTCCCGAGGTGGTCCATACGAGCAGTACTTC.

The V call is TRBV6-6, the J call TRBJ2-5; D unclear. Trimming left V 6 bases short and J 7 bases short, with 9 bases between. Per germline, CDR1 MNHNY and CDR2 SVGAGI (reference sequence). CDR3 size: 11 residues. CDR3 coding DNA: TGTGCCAGCAGGGCCAACGGGACCCAGTACTTC. This gives the protein CASRANGTQYF.

V gene TRBV18 combines with J gene TRBJ1-1; D is unresolved. CDR1 and CDR2 from the germline V gene are KGHSH and LQKENI. The V end lost 1 base, the J end lost 0 bases, and 9 bases lay between the germline ends. The CDR3 consists of 15 residues. The CDR3 spells CASSPRTFMNTEAFF. CDR3 nucleotides: TGTGCCAGCTCACCACGCACATTTATGAACACTGAAGCTTTCTTT.

This clonotype occurred a few times. The rearrangement links TRBV6-6 to TRBJ1-1; D is unresolved. The CDR3 has 11 amino acids. V was clipped by 7 bases and J by 2 bases, with 5 bases between them. Germline V CDR1 and CDR2: MNHNY, SVGAGI (reference sequence). The CDR3 protein is CASTINTEAFF. The CDR3 DNA sequence: TGTGCCAGCACAATAAACACTGAAGCTTTCTTT.

This clonotype was observed a handful of times. The chain uses TRBV20-1 and TRBJ1-4, with 10 positions matching TRBD1. Germline V gene sequence: CDR1 DFQATT, CDR2 SNEGSKA (reference sequence). The CDR3 is 13 amino acids. V shed 0 bases and J 8 bases; nucleotides not matched to a gene: 0. CDR3 nucleotide sequence: TGCAGTGCTAGAGAGGGACAGGGGGAAAAACTGTTTTTT. Translated: CSAREGQGEKLFF.

This CDR3 is CASSLGGLDRAWGTEAFF. The CDR3 bases are TGTGCCAGCAGCTTAGGGGGATTGGACAGGGCGTGGGGCACTGAAGCTTTCTTT. The chain combines TRBV7-9 with TRBJ1-1, with 8 bases matching TRBD1. The CDR3 sequence is 18 residues long. J lost 4 bases, V lost 1 base, and 14 bases had no gene match. Germline V lookup: CDR1 SEHNR, CDR2 FQNEAQ (reference sequence). The whole variable domain, filled in from reference TRBV7-9 and TRBJ1-1, reads DTGVSQNPRHKITKRGQNVTFRCDPISEHNRLYWYRQTLGQGPEFLTYFQNEAQLEKSRLLSDRFSAERPKGSFSTLEIQRTEQGDSAMYLCASSLGGLDRAWGTEAFFGQGTRLTVV.

This clonotype has just a few counts. This chain connects TRBV7-2 to TRBJ2-2; 10 bases map to TRBD1. There are 16 residues in the CDR3. The junction had 8 bases not matched to a gene; V was cut back by 5 bases and J by 5 bases. CDR1 and CDR2 from the germline V gene are SGHTA and FQGNSA. Here the CDR3 DNA reads TGTGCCAGCAGCACTACGGGACAGGGGTGGACCGGGGAGCTGTTTTTT. This sequence encodes CASSTTGQGWTGELFF.

This clonotype was seen at least ten times. CDR3 in DNA: TGTGCCAGCAGCTTGGAGGGGAGCTCCTACAATGAGCAGTTCTTC. Its protein product is CASSLEGSSYNEQFF. V is TRBV11-2 and J is TRBJ2-1, with D possibly being TRBD2 (6 bases). The CDR3 extends over 15 amino acids. The germline gives CDR1 SGHAT, CDR2 FQNNGV. The V and J ends lost 3 bases and 0 bases respectively, with 9 bases between them. Full variable domain (remainder filled in from reference TRBV11-2 and TRBJ2-1): EAGVAQSPRYKIIEKRQSVAFWCNPISGHATLYWYQQILGQGPKLLIQFQNNGVVDDSQLPKDRFSAERLKGVDSTLKIQPAKLEDSAVYLCASSLEGSSYNEQFFGPGTRLTVL.

This clonotype showed up just a few times. The V and J genes are TRBV6-6 and TRBJ1-1, with D uncertain. There are 12 residues in the CDR3. Germline V gene data show CDR1 as MNHNY and CDR2 as SVGAGI (reference sequence). The germline V and J ends were trimmed by 8 bases and 0 bases, with 7 bases remaining between them. CDR3 bases: TGTGCCAGCTCCGATCTGAACACTGAAGCTTTCTTT. Its protein product is CASSDLNTEAFF.

The gene calls are TRBV20-1 and TRBJ2-7; D is tentatively TRBD1 or TRBD2 (5 bases each). V was trimmed by 3 bases and J by 10 bases, leaving 13 bases between them. CDR3 length: 11 amino acids. Germline assignment: CDR1 DFQATT and CDR2 SNEGSKA (reference sequence). The CDR3 DNA follows: TGCAGTGCTAGTGGGGGAAGCGGTCAGTACTTC. Amino acid sequence: CSASGGSGQYF.

The rearrangement uses TRBV7-8 and TRBJ2-4; the D is unclear. The CDR3 extends over 13 amino acids. Germline lookup yields CDR1 SGHVS and CDR2 FQNEAQ. Deletions cut 4 bases from V and 3 bases from J, with 7 bases between. In DNA, the CDR3 is TGTGCCAGCAGCTCTGGGGACAAAAACATTCAGTACTTC. Protein sequence: CASSSGDKNIQYF.

This clonotype has a handful of counts. The chain employs TRBV12-3 or TRBV12-4 and TRBJ2-6, with D perhaps TRBD1 (6 bases). Trimming shortened V by 4 bases and J by 0 bases, and 19 bases separated the two germline ends. This CDR3 region has 19 residues. CDR3 sequence: CASSSSPTGSISGANVLTF. In DNA, the CDR3 is TGTGCCAGCAGTTCATCCCCAACAGGGTCCATCTCTGGGGCCAACGTCCTGACTTTC.

The chain recombines TRBV6-2 or TRBV6-3 with TRBJ2-5, with TRBD2 identical over 12 bases. CDR1 and CDR2 (germline): MNHEY, SVGEGT. The CDR3 loop spans 18 amino acids. V lost 2 bases and J lost 4; bases outside the gene matches: 11. The CDR3: CASSYGPLAGGPGETQYF. The CDR3 coding sequence is TGTGCCAGCAGTTACGGCCCCCTAGCGGGAGGGCCGGGAGAGACCCAGTACTTC.